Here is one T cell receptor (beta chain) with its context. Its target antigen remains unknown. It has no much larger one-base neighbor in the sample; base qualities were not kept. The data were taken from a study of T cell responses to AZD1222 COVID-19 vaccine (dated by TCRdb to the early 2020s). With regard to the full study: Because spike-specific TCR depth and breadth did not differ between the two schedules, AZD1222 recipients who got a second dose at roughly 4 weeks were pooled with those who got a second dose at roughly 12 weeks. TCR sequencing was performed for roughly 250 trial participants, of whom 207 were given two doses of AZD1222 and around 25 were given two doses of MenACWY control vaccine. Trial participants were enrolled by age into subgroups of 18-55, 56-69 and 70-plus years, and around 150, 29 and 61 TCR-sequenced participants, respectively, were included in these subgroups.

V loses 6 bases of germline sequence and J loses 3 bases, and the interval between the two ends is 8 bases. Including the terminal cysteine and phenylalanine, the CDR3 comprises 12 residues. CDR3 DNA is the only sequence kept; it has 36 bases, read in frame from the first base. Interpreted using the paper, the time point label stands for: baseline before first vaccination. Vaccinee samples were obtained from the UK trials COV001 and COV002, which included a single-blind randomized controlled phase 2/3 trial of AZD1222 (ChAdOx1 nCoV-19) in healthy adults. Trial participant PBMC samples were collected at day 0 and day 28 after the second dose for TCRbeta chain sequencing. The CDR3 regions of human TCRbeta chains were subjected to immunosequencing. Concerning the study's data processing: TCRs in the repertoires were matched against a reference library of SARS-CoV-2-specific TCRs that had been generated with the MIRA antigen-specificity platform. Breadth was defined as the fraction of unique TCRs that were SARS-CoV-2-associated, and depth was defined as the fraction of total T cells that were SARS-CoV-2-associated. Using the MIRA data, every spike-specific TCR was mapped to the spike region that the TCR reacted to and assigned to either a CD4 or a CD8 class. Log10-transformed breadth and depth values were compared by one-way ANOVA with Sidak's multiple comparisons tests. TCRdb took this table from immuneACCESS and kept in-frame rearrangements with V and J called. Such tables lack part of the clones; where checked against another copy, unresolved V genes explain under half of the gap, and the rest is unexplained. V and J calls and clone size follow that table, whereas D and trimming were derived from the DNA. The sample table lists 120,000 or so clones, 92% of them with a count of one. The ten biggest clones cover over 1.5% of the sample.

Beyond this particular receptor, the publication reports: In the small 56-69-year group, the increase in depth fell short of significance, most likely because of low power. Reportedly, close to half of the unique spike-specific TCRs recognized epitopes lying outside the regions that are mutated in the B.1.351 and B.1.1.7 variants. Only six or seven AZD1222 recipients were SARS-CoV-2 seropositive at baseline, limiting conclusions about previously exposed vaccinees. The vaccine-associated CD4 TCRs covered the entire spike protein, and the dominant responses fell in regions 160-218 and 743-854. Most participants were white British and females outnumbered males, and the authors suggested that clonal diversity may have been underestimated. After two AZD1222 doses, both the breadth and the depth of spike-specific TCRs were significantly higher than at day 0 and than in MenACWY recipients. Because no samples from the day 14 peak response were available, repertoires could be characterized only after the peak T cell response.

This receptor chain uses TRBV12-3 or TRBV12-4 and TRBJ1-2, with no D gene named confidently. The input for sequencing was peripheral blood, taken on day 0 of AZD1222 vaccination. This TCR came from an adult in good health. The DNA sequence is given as TGTGCCAGCAGGTGGGGTGACTATGGCTACACCTTC. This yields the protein CASRWGDYGYTF.